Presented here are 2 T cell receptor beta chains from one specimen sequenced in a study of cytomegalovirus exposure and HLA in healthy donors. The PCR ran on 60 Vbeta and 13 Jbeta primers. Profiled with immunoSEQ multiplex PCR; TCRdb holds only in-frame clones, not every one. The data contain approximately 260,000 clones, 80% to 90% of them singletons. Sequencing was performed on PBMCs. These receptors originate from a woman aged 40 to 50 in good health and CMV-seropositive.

The CDR3 nucleotides are TGTGCCAGCAGCCTCGCGGGGTGGGGCCAAGAGACCCAGTACTTC. Encoded protein: CASSLAGWGQETQYF. The V call is TRBV7-2, the J call TRBJ2-5, with D possibly matching TRBD2 (6 bases). Trimming shortened V by 5 bases and J by 1 base, and 14 bases separated the two germline ends. Germline CDR1 SGHTA, CDR2 FQGNSA. The CDR3 extends over 15 amino acids. The variable domain in full, with the rest retrieved from reference TRBV7-2 and TRBJ2-5, is GAGVSQSPSNKVTEKGKDVELRCDPISGHTALYWYRQSLGQGLEFLIYFQGNSAPDKSGLPSDRFSAERTGGSVSTLTIQRTQQEDSAVYLCASSLAGWGQETQYFGPGTRLLVL.

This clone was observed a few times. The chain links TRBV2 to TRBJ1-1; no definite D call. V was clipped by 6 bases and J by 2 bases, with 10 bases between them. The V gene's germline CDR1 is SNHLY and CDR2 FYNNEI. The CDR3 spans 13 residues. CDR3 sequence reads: CASRPEANTEAFF. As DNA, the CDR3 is TGTGCCAGCAGGCCGGAGGCTAACACTGAAGCTTTCTTT.